This T cell receptor beta chain was identified during a study of CXCR3-negative and CXCR3-positive naive CD8 T cells (dated by TCRdb to 2018 to 2020). Study-wide context: In total, about 135 million TRB reads were obtained, corresponding to roughly 1.5 +/- 0.3 million reads per library. Diversity and physicochemical repertoire analyses covered roughly eleven donors pooled from two independent experiments. For the TRBV-TRBJ cluster analysis, the naive subsets came from a handful of donors, while the memory cells came from 3 donors.

Spanning cysteine to phenylalanine, the CDR3 consists of 12 amino acids. The DNA sequence is not available. Sequences DFQATT (CDR1) and SNEGSKA (CDR2) are obtained from the germline V gene (reference sequence). Summary of the overall study and its limitations: Within the same donor, TRBV-TRBJ usage looked similar between naive CXCR3-negative and CXCR3-positive cells, but memory cells had distinct patterns. Because surface CD5, which is linked to self-reactivity in mice, was comparable between the naive subsets, TCR interaction strength was also inferred from the physicochemical properties of TRB CDR3s. CXCR3 expression partially decreased after cryopreservation, so most assays used freshly isolated PBMCs. Both naive subsets had comparably high repertoire diversity, while memory CD8+ T cells had much lower repertoire diversity.

Each CD8+ T cell subset was flow-sorted in triplicate, and 250,000 to 300,000 cells per subset were placed directly into RLT lysis buffer. Standard density gradient centrifugation was used to isolate peripheral blood mononuclear cells from buffy coats. Total RNA was extracted from sorted cells using an RNeasy Mini Kit. Sequencing took place on a NextSeq 550. The Human TCR Profiling Kit (MiLaboratory) was used to prepare UMI-labeled 5' RACE TRB cDNA libraries. The full amount of extracted RNA was used for cDNA synthesis, and the full amount of resulting cDNA was used for PCR amplification. Libraries were prepared in parallel with an identical number of PCR cycles. The paper's data handling went like this. About 50,000 +/- 10,000 unique UMI-labeled TRB cDNA molecules per library were extracted with MIGEC and MiXCR, with at least two reads per UMI required. On average, each library contained approximately 40,000 +/- 10,000 functional in-frame TRB CDR3 nucleotide clonotypes without stop codons. After each sample was downsampled to 5000 UMI-labeled TRB molecules, VDJtools was used to calculate diversity metrics such as normalized Shannon-Wiener and Chao1. For the central five CDR3 residues, VDJtools calculated physicochemical properties weighted by clonotype size, namely interaction energy, strength, volume and Kidera factor 4. The reads underwent TCRdb reprocessing, giving one record for each CDR3 protein sequence and no DNA. The V and J calls were determined by TCRdb, not by the authors. This sample's listing comprises 37,000 or so distinct CDR3 sequences. In total, the top ten clones hold more than 7% of the sample.

Of note for this clonotype: No cognate antigen has been identified for it.

Input material: memory CD8+ T cells from blood. The cell subset or site label, as the study defines it: conventional CD8+ memory T cells (TMEM), sorted as controls. The rearrangement combines TRBV20-1 with TRBJ1-1. The clonotype comes from a human donor in good health. Some clones in this sample may be carry-over from other donors' samples. The CDR3 amino acid sequence is: CSARMENTEAFF.